A selection of T cell receptor beta chains follows, all from one sample in a study of T cell repertoires in ileal Crohn's disease. TCRdb's copy holds only in-frame clones and misses some; the assay was immunoSEQ multiplex PCR. The sample lists about 10,000 clones; about 70% were seen once. Sequenced material: ileal tissue. The receptors here all came from an adult with Crohn's disease. Each CDR3 is given with its conserved first and last residue. Fields, in order: D gene, V gene, clone size, CDR3 length, J gene, CDR3 DNA, CDR3 protein. D genes are given only for firm matches. Rows give clone size only sometimes, using once, few, many, or a class for an expanded clone.

D gene: NA
V gene: TRBV25-1
clone size: NA
CDR3 length: 13
J gene: TRBJ1-2
CDR3 DNA: TGTGCCAGCAGTGCAGGGTTCTTCTATGGCTACACCTTC
CDR3 protein: CASSAGFFYGYTF

D gene: TRBD2
V gene: TRBV7-9
clone size: NA
CDR3 length: 18
J gene: TRBJ2-4
CDR3 DNA: TGTGCCAGCACCCGACTAGCGGGGGGCCCCATAGCCAAAAACATTCAGTACTTC
CDR3 protein: CASTRLAGGPIAKNIQYF

D gene: NA
V gene: TRBV2
clone size: NA
CDR3 length: 12
J gene: TRBJ2-7
CDR3 DNA: TGTGCCAGCAGGCTCGATAGTCGCGAGCAGTACTTC
CDR3 protein: CASRLDSREQYF

D gene: TRBD1
V gene: TRBV6-1
clone size: NA
CDR3 length: 13
J gene: TRBJ1-5
CDR3 DNA: TGTGCCAGCAACGACAGGGGGCAGCAGCCCCAGCATTTT
CDR3 protein: CASNDRGQQPQHF

D gene: NA
V gene: TRBV7-8
clone size: NA
CDR3 length: 15
J gene: TRBJ2-7
CDR3 DNA: TGTGCCAGCAGCGTCAGTCCCAGAGCTTACTACGAGCAGTACTTC
CDR3 protein: CASSVSPRAYYEQYF

D gene: NA
V gene: TRBV29-1
clone size: NA
CDR3 length: 13
J gene: TRBJ1-5
CDR3 DNA: TGCAGCGTTTCACAGGGAAATAATCAGCCCCAGCATTTT
CDR3 protein: CSVSQGNNQPQHF

D gene: NA
V gene: TRBV4-3
clone size: NA
CDR3 length: 13
J gene: TRBJ2-7
CDR3 DNA: TGCGCCAGCAGCCAAGGACAGGCCTACGAGCAGTACTTC
CDR3 protein: CASSQGQAYEQYF

D gene: NA
V gene: TRBV29-1
clone size: NA
CDR3 length: 12
J gene: TRBJ1-1
CDR3 DNA: TGCAGCGTTGAATGGGCAGGGGTGGTAGCTTTCTTT
CDR3 protein: CSVEWAGVVAFF

D gene: NA
V gene: TRBV6-5
clone size: NA
CDR3 length: 15
J gene: TRBJ2-7
CDR3 DNA: TGTGCCAGCAGTTACGTACAGGGTACTTCCTACGAGCAGTACTTC
CDR3 protein: CASSYVQGTSYEQYF

D gene: TRBD2
V gene: TRBV4-2
clone size: NA
CDR3 length: 15
J gene: TRBJ2-7
CDR3 DNA: TGTGCCAGCAGCCAGGGGACTAGCTTTCCCTACGAGCAGTACTTC
CDR3 protein: CASSQGTSFPYEQYF

D gene: NA
V gene: TRBV28
clone size: NA
CDR3 length: 15
J gene: TRBJ2-2
CDR3 DNA: TGTGCCAGCAGTTTACCCCCCTCGTTTACCGGGGAGCTGTTTTTT
CDR3 protein: CASSLPPSFTGELFF

D gene: TRBD2
V gene: TRBV7-6
clone size: NA
CDR3 length: 15
J gene: TRBJ2-3
CDR3 DNA: TGTGCCAGCACCCAATCGGGGGGGAGCACAGATACGCAGTATTTT
CDR3 protein: CASTQSGGSTDTQYF

D gene: TRBD2
V gene: TRBV5-1
clone size: NA
CDR3 length: 16
J gene: TRBJ2-7
CDR3 DNA: TGCGCCAGCAGCTTTCTGATAGCGGGGGGTTCTTACGAGCAGTACTTC
CDR3 protein: CASSFLIAGGSYEQYF

D gene: NA
V gene: TRBV29-1
clone size: NA
CDR3 length: 13
J gene: TRBJ1-2
CDR3 DNA: TGCAGCGTTGAGGGGACACAAAACTATGGCTACACCTTC
CDR3 protein: CSVEGTQNYGYTF

D gene: TRBD1
V gene: TRBV27
clone size: NA
CDR3 length: 15
J gene: TRBJ1-2
CDR3 DNA: TGTGCCAGGGACAGGGACTCCTCTAGAGACTATGGCTACACCTTC
CDR3 protein: CARDRDSSRDYGYTF

D gene: NA
V gene: TRBV6-4
clone size: NA
CDR3 length: 16
J gene: TRBJ2-6
CDR3 DNA: TGTGCCAGCAGTGACACCGGGGAGCCTGGGGCCAACGTCCTGACTTTC
CDR3 protein: CASSDTGEPGANVLTF

D gene: TRBD1
V gene: TRBV7-9
clone size: once
CDR3 length: 16
J gene: TRBJ2-3
CDR3 DNA: TGTGCCAGCAGCCCTCGGGACAGGGGGCTTGTAGATACGCAGTATTTT
CDR3 protein: CASSPRDRGLVDTQYF

D gene: TRBD1
V gene: TRBV4-2
clone size: few
CDR3 length: 16
J gene: TRBJ1-2
CDR3 DNA: TGTGCCAGCAGCCAAGAGACTCACAGGGGTTACTATGGCTACACCTTC
CDR3 protein: CASSQETHRGYYGYTF

D gene: NA
V gene: TRBV5-1
clone size: NA
CDR3 length: 18
J gene: TRBJ2-7
CDR3 DNA: TGCGCCAGCAGCTTGTTATTCTGGGACCGGACAGATCACTACGAGCAGTACTTC
CDR3 protein: CASSLLFWDRTDHYEQYF

D gene: TRBD1
V gene: TRBV27
clone size: NA
CDR3 length: 11
J gene: TRBJ1-1
CDR3 DNA: TGTGCCAGCAGACAGGGGATAGAAGCTTTCTTT
CDR3 protein: CASRQGIEAFF

D gene: NA
V gene: TRBV15
clone size: NA
CDR3 length: 15
J gene: TRBJ1-6
CDR3 DNA: TGTGCCACCAGCAGAGATAGGGGTTCGGATTCACCCCTCCACTTT
CDR3 protein: CATSRDRGSDSPLHF

D gene: TRBD1
V gene: TRBV25-1
clone size: NA
CDR3 length: 17
J gene: TRBJ2-3
CDR3 DNA: TGTGCCAGCAGTGAATACCGCCAGGGGGCGCCCACAGATACGCAGTATTTT
CDR3 protein: CASSEYRQGAPTDTQYF

D gene: TRBD1
V gene: TRBV5-6
clone size: NA
CDR3 length: 16
J gene: TRBJ1-5
CDR3 DNA: TGTGCCAGCAGCCAACAGGGGACAGGGGACTATCAGCCCCAGCATTTT
CDR3 protein: CASSQQGTGDYQPQHF

D gene: NA
V gene: TRBV27
clone size: NA
CDR3 length: 13
J gene: TRBJ2-7
CDR3 DNA: TGTGCCAGCAGGCCGGTCATCTCCTACGAGCAGTACTTC
CDR3 protein: CASRPVISYEQYF

D gene: TRBD1
V gene: TRBV9
clone size: NA
CDR3 length: 12
J gene: TRBJ1-1
CDR3 DNA: TGTGCCAGCAGCGTTCAGGGGGGAGAAGCTTTCTTT
CDR3 protein: CASSVQGGEAFF

D gene: NA
V gene: TRBV11-3
clone size: NA
CDR3 length: 11
J gene: TRBJ2-3
CDR3 DNA: TGTGCCAGTGGGGGACAAGATACGCAGTATTTT
CDR3 protein: CASGGQDTQYF